Listed below are T cell receptor beta chains from one sample, sequenced in a study of T-cell reconstitution after alpha-beta-depleted transplantation in children. TCRdb analysed the PCR reads with MiXCR anew, one entry per CDR3 protein. The sample carries fewer than 550,000 distinct CDR3 sequences, 11% recorded once. The sequencing here drew on PBMCs from the stem cell graft donor, taken from the stem cell graft. Every receptor here comes from a human donor who donated a stem cell graft to a child with acute myeloid leukemia. Each CDR3 is given with its conserved first and last residue. A D gene is named only where the DNA matches it firmly. Size values are once, few and many counts, or a class for expanded clones, and some rows have none.

>TRBV5-1|.|many|TRBJ2-3
CASSLARSDTQYF
TGCGCCAGCAGTCTCGCGAGATCAGATACGCAGTATTTT
>TRBV7-2|.|.|TRBJ2-5
CASSLGGREGETQYF
TGTGCCAGCAGCCTGGGGGGCAGGGAGGGGGAGACCCAGTACTTC
>TRBV7-9|.|.|TRBJ1-1
CASSYRRNTEAFF
TGTGCCAGCAGCTACCGACGGAACACTGAAGCTTTCTTT
>TRBV4-1|.|few|TRBJ1-3
CASSQVGSTIYF
TGCGCCAGCAGCCAAGTGGGTAGCACCATATATTTT
>TRBV20-1|.|few|TRBJ2-3
CSARESPSPPTDTQYF
TGCAGTGCTAGAGAATCGCCTAGCCCACCCACAGATACGCAGTATTTT
>TRBV29-1|TRBD2|.|TRBJ2-7
CSAGLASYEQYF
TGCAGCGCGGGACTAGCGAGTTACGAGCAGTACTTC
>TRBV19|.|.|TRBJ2-7
CASSPQGLRGSYEQYF
TGTGCCAGTAGTCCCCAGGGACTTCGAGGGTCCTACGAGCAGTACTTC
>TRBV7-2|TRBD2|few|TRBJ2-2
CASSPVRGGRAGELFF
TGTGCCAGCAGCCCCGTCCGGGGGGGTAGGGCCGGGGAGCTGTTTTTT
>TRBV20-1|.|.|TRBJ1-3
CSAMLHSSGNTIYF
TGCAGTGCTATGCTACACAGCTCTGGAAACACCATATATTTT
>TRBV5-6|TRBD2|.|TRBJ2-3
CASTPEGGTGDTQYF
TGTGCCTCCACCCCCGAGGGAGGGACTGGAGATACGCAGTATTTT
>TRBV20-1|.|.|TRBJ2-7
CSARGLALSYEQYF
TGCAGTGCTAGGGGGCTAGCGCTCTCCTACGAGCAGTACTTC
>TRBV9|TRBD2|few|TRBJ2-5
CASSFSGGEQETQYF
TGTGCCAGCAGCTTTAGCGGGGGGGAACAAGAGACCCAGTACTTC
>TRBV6-4|TRBD2|.|TRBJ2-1
CASSDTATGGGNEQFF
TGTGCCAGCAGTGACACGGCTACGGGAGGGGGCAATGAGCAGTTCTTC
>TRBV20-1|.|many|TRBJ2-1
CSVRGTRGPNEQFF
TGCAGTGTAAGAGGGACGAGAGGTCCGAATGAGCAGTTCTTC
>TRBV6-1|.|.|TRBJ2-1
CASGVRSSTYNEQFF
TGTGCCAGCGGCGTTCGGAGTTCAACCTACAATGAGCAGTTCTTC
>TRBV3-1|.|few|TRBJ2-3
CASSQGGGARTDTQYF
TGTGCCAGCAGCCAAGGGGGGGGGGCCCGCACAGATACGCAGTATTTT